This TCR beta chain was captured by sequencing in a study of T cell changes during pregnancy in multiple sclerosis. This clone was observed a handful of times. Germline CDR1 is MRHNA and CDR2 is SNTAGT. The CDR3 has 15 residues. V lost 3 bases, J lost 2 bases, and 1 base stayed unmatched. Data came from immunoSEQ multiplex PCR; TCRdb stores just in-frame clones and leaves some out. Found here are about 27,000 clones, about nine tenths of them singletons; the top ten hold less than 10%. The material sequenced was CD8+ T cells from peripheral blood mononuclear cells, taken in the second trimester of pregnancy. The clonotype originates from a female donor with multiple sclerosis, enrolled in a pregnancy study. V usage is TRBV6-4 and J usage is TRBJ2-6; 7 bases map to TRBD1. CDR3 in DNA: TGTGCCAGCAGTGAAGGGGGCGCTGGGGCCAACGTCCTGACTTTC. Translation gives CASSEGGAGANVLTF.